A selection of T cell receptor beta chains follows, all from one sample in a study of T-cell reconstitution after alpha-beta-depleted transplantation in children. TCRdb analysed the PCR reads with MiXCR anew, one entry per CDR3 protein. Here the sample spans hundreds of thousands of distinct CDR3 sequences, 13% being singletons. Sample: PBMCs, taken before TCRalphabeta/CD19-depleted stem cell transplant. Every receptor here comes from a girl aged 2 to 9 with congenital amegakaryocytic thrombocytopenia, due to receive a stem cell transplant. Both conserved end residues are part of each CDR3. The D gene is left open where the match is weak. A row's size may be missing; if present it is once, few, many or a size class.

cdr3_aa: CASDGPWNTEAFF; cdr3_nt: TGTGCCAGCGACGGGCCCTGGAACACTGAAGCTTTCTTT; j_call: TRBJ1-1; d_call: .; v_call: TRBV12-3/TRBV12-4; clone_size: many
cdr3_aa: CSASSDEQYF; cdr3_nt: TGCAGTGCTAGCTCCGACGAGCAGTACTTC; j_call: TRBJ2-7; d_call: .; v_call: TRBV20-1; clone_size: few
cdr3_aa: CSARATAYNEQFF; cdr3_nt: TGCAGTGCTAGGGCGACCGCCTACAATGAGCAGTTCTTC; j_call: TRBJ2-1; d_call: .; v_call: TRBV20-1; clone_size: .
cdr3_aa: CSVGISNTGELFF; cdr3_nt: TGCAGCGTAGGAATATCGAACACCGGGGAGCTGTTTTTT; j_call: TRBJ2-2; d_call: .; v_call: TRBV29-1; clone_size: many
cdr3_aa: CASMEDPNQETQYF; cdr3_nt: TGCGCCAGCATGGAGGACCCGAACCAAGAGACCCAGTACTTC; j_call: TRBJ2-5; d_call: .; v_call: TRBV5-1; clone_size: many
cdr3_aa: CSARETSGRLNEQFF; cdr3_nt: TGCAGTGCTAGGGAAACTAGCGGGAGATTGAATGAGCAGTTCTTC; j_call: TRBJ2-1; d_call: TRBD2; v_call: TRBV20-1; clone_size: many
cdr3_aa: CASSYQVDVNYEQYF; cdr3_nt: TGTGCCAGCAGTTACCAAGTTGACGTTAACTACGAGCAGTACTTC; j_call: TRBJ2-7; d_call: .; v_call: TRBV6-5; clone_size: few
cdr3_aa: CASSYKGPYEQYF; cdr3_nt: TGTGCCAGCAGTTATAAGGGACCCTACGAGCAGTACTTC; j_call: TRBJ2-7; d_call: .; v_call: TRBV6-5; clone_size: many
cdr3_aa: CASSLIRGTSGNYEQYF; cdr3_nt: TGTGCCAGCAGCTTAATCAGAGGGACTAGCGGAAACTACGAGCAGTACTTC; j_call: TRBJ2-7; d_call: TRBD2; v_call: TRBV11-2; clone_size: many
cdr3_aa: CSARDGTQETQYF; cdr3_nt: TGCAGTGCTAGGGACGGAACCCAAGAGACCCAGTACTTC; j_call: TRBJ2-5; d_call: .; v_call: TRBV20-1; clone_size: many